One TCR beta chain is described in this entry. Which antigen it targets is not known. No much larger clone exists at a distance of one base, and base qualities are not known. The CDR3 covers 15 residues, taking in both the cysteine and the phenylalanine. Only the CDR3 DNA stays, 45 bases, in frame from base 1. V has 3 bases trimmed and J has 2 bases trimmed; junction bases matching no gene number 8. Reading the germline V gene gives CDR1 SGDLS and CDR2 YYNGEE. TCRbeta CDR3 regions were amplified from genomic DNA using the immunoSEQ Assay, a bias-controlled multiplex PCR. On the authors' methods: The number of nucleated cells in each sample was estimated by amplification of reference gene primers within the assay. To quantify the absolute abundance of each unique TCRbeta CDR3 rearrangement, sequence reads were collapsed and filtered. For each sample, productive Simpson clonality was calculated by taking the square root of Simpson's diversity index across productive rearrangements. Not all clones reach the TCRdb copy of this immuneACCESS table, which keeps in-frame sequences only. Checked studies attribute under half of the gap to unresolved V genes and leave the rest unexplained. D and trimming were read from the DNA, whereas the V and J calls and clone size are those reported in that table. Within this sample are nearly 100,000 clones, with approximately 86% of them counted one time only. The leading ten clones occupy approximately 1.6% of the sample.

This sample is drawn from a study of blood T cell repertoires in COVID-19 (dated by TCRdb to 2018 to 2021). General notes on the study: The collaborator samples originated in the United States, Italy and Spain and spanned the acute and convalescent phases of COVID-19. The repertoires were made available in a free public database intended to serve as a resource for research on the immune response to SARS-CoV-2. The material from the prospective study consisted of cDNA or gDNA derived from T cells, B-cell-depleted T cells, or PBMCs. Subjects who had been exposed to COVID-19, were actively infected with it, or had recovered from it provided the deeply sampled blood TCRbeta repertoires that made up the dataset. Where available, HLA class I and class II types were obtained from metadata supplied by the sample provider rather than from assay-based typing. A de-identified subject ID, COVID-19 status, age in years and sex were almost always included in the sample metadata. The samples were drawn from two sources: the first 160 participants of the ongoing ImmuneRACE study, and fewer than 1,500 subjects contributed by 6 global collaborators.

Collaborating institutions collected whole blood in K2EDTA tubes following their own protocols. Collaborator samples were shipped for TCRbeta analysis as frozen whole blood, isolated PBMCs, or DNA extracted from either sample type. Broader findings and caveats from the paper: Clinical and demographic metadata were provided uncurated, with the amount varying by source and participant.

The chain is assembled from TRBV9 and TRBJ2-7, and 7 bases in between align with TRBD2. The TCR was taken from an elderly man with acute or convalescent COVID-19. The sample was peripheral blood. The DNA reads TGTGCCAGCAGCGCTTCTAGCGGAGGGCCCTACGAGCAGTACTTC. Translated, this gives CASSASSGGPYEQYF.